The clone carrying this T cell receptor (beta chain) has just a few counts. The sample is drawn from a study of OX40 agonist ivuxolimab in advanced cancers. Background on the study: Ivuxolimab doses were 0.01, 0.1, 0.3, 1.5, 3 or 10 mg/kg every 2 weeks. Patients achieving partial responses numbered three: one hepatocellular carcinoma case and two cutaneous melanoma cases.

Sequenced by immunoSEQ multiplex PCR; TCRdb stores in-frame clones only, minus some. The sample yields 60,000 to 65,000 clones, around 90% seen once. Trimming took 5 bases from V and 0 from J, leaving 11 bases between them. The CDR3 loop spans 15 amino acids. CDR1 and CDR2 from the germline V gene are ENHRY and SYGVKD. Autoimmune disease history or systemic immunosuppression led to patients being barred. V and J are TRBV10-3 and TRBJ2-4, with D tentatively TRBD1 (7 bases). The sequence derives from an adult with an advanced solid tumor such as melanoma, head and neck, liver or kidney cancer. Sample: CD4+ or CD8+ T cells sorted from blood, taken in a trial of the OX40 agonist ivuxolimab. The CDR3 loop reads CAISPGGLAKNIQYF. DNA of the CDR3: TGTGCCATCAGTCCAGGGGGGCTAGCCAAAAACATTCAGTACTTC.